The 9 T cell receptor beta chains given below trace back to one sample, sequenced in a study of blood T cells in healthy people across ages. A J-beta primer mix and a sample-barcoded 5' primer were used in a second PCR of about 6 to 12 cycles. TCRdb passed the 5' RACE reads through MiXCR, listing each CDR3 protein once. The sample records approximately 1,000,000 distinct CDR3 sequences, more than 35% being singletons. The sequenced sample consisted of blood. These receptors originate from a woman aged 55-75 years in good health.

This clonotype was found a few times. V is TRBV5-1 and J is TRBJ1-2, with 8 bases lining up with TRBD1. Per the germline V gene, CDR1 is SGHRS and CDR2 is YFSETQ. V lost 0 bases to trimming and J lost 4 bases; unmatched junction nucleotides: 5. This CDR3 contains 15 residues. The CDR3, as DNA: TGCGCCAGCAGCTTGGGGACAGGGATACTCTATGGCTACACCTTC. Its protein is CASSLGTGILYGYTF.

The V gene is TRBV15, the J gene TRBJ1-2; D ambiguous. Trimming pared 0 bases from V and 4 bases from J, leaving 9 bases between. CDR3 size: 14 residues. Germline CDR1 reads LNHNV; CDR2 reads YYDKDF (reference sequence). CDR3 DNA sequence: TGTGCCACCAGCAGAGATCGGGTGGGCTATGGCTACACCTTC. Amino acid sequence: CATSRDRVGYGYTF.

This chain links TRBV20-1 with TRBJ2-1, with D perhaps matching TRBD1 (6 bases). Germline assignment: CDR1 DFQATT and CDR2 SNEGSKA (reference sequence). The germline V and J ends were trimmed by 6 bases and 2 bases, with 20 bases remaining between them. This CDR3 region has 16 residues. As DNA, the CDR3 is TGCAGTGCCCCCAGTCCCCGGACAGACCCCTACAATGAGCAGTTCTTC. It codes for CSAPSPRTDPYNEQFF.

This clonotype occurred a few times. The genes are TRBV13 and TRBJ2-3; no clear D. Trimming removed 5 bases at V and 0 bases at J, with 12 bases between. This CDR3 has 15 residues. CDR1 and CDR2 from the germline V gene are PRHDT and FYEKMQ (reference sequence). This CDR3 is CASSLQRASTDTQYF. CDR3 nucleotide sequence: TGTGCCAGCAGCCTTCAGCGAGCTAGCACAGATACGCAGTATTTT.

The V gene is TRBV5-6, the J gene TRBJ2-7; 8 bases line up with TRBD1. Looked up from germline, CDR1 is SGHDT and CDR2 is YYEEEE. This CDR3 comprises 15 residues. With V trimmed by 4 bases and J by 3 bases, 9 bases remained unmatched. The CDR3 bases are TGTGCCAGCAGCACCCCCACAGGGGGAGGCTACGAGCAGTACTTC. This sequence encodes CASSTPTGGGYEQYF.

The chain combines TRBV9 with TRBJ2-1; perhaps TRBD2 as D (6 bases). Germline V gene sequence: CDR1 SGDLS, CDR2 YYNGEE. With 4 bases removed from V and 8 bases from J, the gap between germline ends came to 10 bases. This CDR3 region has 12 residues. CDR3 coding DNA: TGTGCCAGCAGCCCCTCGGGGGATGAGCAGTTCTTC. Its translation: CASSPSGDEQFF.

In this sample, this clonotype turned up once. The chain employs TRBV20-1 and TRBJ1-6; no clear D gene. V gave up 6 bases and J gave up 0 bases, with 15 bases separating them. CDR3 size: 16 residues. CDR1 and CDR2 (germline): DFQATT, SNEGSKA (reference sequence). The CDR3: CSAKYRKSSYNSPLHF. CDR3 DNA: TGCAGTGCAAAATACCGGAAGAGCTCCTATAATTCACCCCTCCACTTT.

The chain has TRBV29-1 and TRBJ1-2; the D gene is possibly TRBD1 (5 bases). The CDR3 runs to 13 residues. Germline CDR1 reads SQVTM; CDR2 reads ANQGSEA. V lost 7 bases and J 8 bases, leaving 20 bases between the germline ends. The CDR3 sequence: CSARGDGHYGYTF. The CDR3 DNA is TGCAGCGCCCGAGGGGACGGTCATTACGGCTACACCTTC.

V is TRBV20-1 and J is TRBJ2-1; 8 nucleotides line up with TRBD2. CDR3 size: 13 residues. Losses at the gene ends were 5 bases for V and 3 bases for J; bases not matched to a gene: 3. Germline V gene sequence: CDR1 DFQATT, CDR2 SNEGSKA (reference sequence). The CDR3 nucleotides are TGCAGTGCTGGGACTAGACTCTACAATGAGCAGTTCTTC. It specifies CSAGTRLYNEQFF.